This T cell receptor (beta chain) was recovered during a study of human T cells and chemical hapten exposure (TCRdb year 2021). Background on the whole study: For sensitization, 2% DPC in acetone was applied to a 2 cm by 2 cm area of upper inner arm skin. Weekly therapeutic DPC doses were additionally applied to the scalp of patients throughout the roughly 23-week study period. Patch testing on the upper back used Finn chambers containing 0.01% DPC, with scoring done after 6 days according to International Contact Dermatitis Research Group standards. The patient cohort, mostly female, included alopecia areata with under or over 50% scalp involvement, alopecia totalis and alopecia universalis. Libraries were pooled for sequencing, and variation in per-sample TCR yields was attributed mainly to small differences in library volumes within the pool. The study tracked peripheral blood TCR repertoire changes in vivo during primary and secondary sensitization to the hapten diphenylcyclopropenone (DPC) in alopecia patients. Blood samples were taken from patients before sensitization (week 0) and then at 2, 6 and about 24 weeks after DPC sensitization. Under 30 alopecia patients gave blood for TCR sequencing at one to four time points (pre-sensitization, 2, 6 and 24 weeks).

General conclusions and limits of the study: DPC sensitization did not change the number of TCRs with a frequency above 1 in 1000, and there was no evidence of changes in global repertoire structure. Patch test score was positively correlated with the number of PT1 expanded TCRs, with significance at thresholds 8, 16 and 32 but not at 4. Because every patient had alopecia, a presumed autoimmune disease, the patients' immune response might differ from that of healthy individuals. Expanded TCRs formed significantly more large CDR3 similarity clusters than pre-sensitization or healthy control sets, consistent with antigen-driven responses. Repeated subsampling changed both the strength of the expansion versus patch-test correlation and the threshold at which the correlation became significant.

The method was RACE. Sequenced using a NextSeq 500. Library preparation attached unique molecular identifiers to individual cDNA molecules for quantitative, reproducible TCR counting. Each blood RNA sample was used to sequence both TCR alpha and TCR beta chains. In the paper's pipeline: Samples had a median of around 92,000 TCRs, with a range from roughly 20,000 to 700,000. The Decombinator software suite was used to annotate V, J and CDR3 in the TCR reads. For PS versus PT1 abundance plots, all samples were subsampled to the same number of TCRs (28,000). TCRs were defined as expanded if absent before sensitization and observed at least eight times at the 2-week time point. Using fastp trimming at Q25 and MiXCR clonotype assembly, TCRdb reanalyzed the public sequencing data and kept in-frame beta chains. CDR3 protein duplicates are merged, each entry listing the most common genes and DNA. The V and J calls follow TCRdb's processing rather than the paper's. The sample profile shows approximately 110,000 distinct CDR3 sequences; around 10% of them were found once. Approximately 3.5% of the sample belongs to the ten largest clones.

Germline trimming amounts to 4 bases on V and 6 bases on J, with 8 as the count of junction bases outside the gene matches. CDR1 and CDR2 were assigned from the germline V gene (reference sequence) as SEHNR and FQNEAQ. The CDR3 spans 15 residues, from the cysteine through the phenylalanine. Only the CDR3 DNA is retained, 45 bases long and in frame from the first base. The label giving this sample's time point can be read as: patch test 1, 2 weeks after DPC sensitization. In the paper's terms, the treatment or condition label means: therapeutic diphenylcyclopropenone sensitization with weekly scalp DPC. Blood at each patch-test visit was drawn before the patch test was applied. To be eligible, patients had to be aged 18 to 70, diagnosed with alopecia and judged suitable for DPC therapy, while pregnant patients were excluded. Total RNA was extracted from unfractionated whole blood that had been collected in Tempus Blood RNA tubes.

A note on this clonotype: Its specific antigen is unknown. Nothing much larger sits one base from this clone, and base qualities are not available.

In this chain, TRBV7-9 is recombined with TRBJ2-2; the junction holds 7 bases that match TRBD1. This sequence originates from a woman between 40 and 50 years old with alopecia areata. Some clones in this sample may be carry-over from other donors' samples. This material consisted of whole blood, taken in connection with sensitization to the hapten diphenylcyclopropenone (DPC). The DNA reads TGTGCCAGCAGCTCGACAGGGAACCTCGCCGGGGAGCTGTTTTTT. Its translation reads: CASSSTGNLAGELFF.